Described below is a single T cell receptor (beta chain) sequence and its context. Its antigen is not known. TCR beta CDR3 sequences were amplified from RNA transcripts. The TCR CDR3 first-round RT-PCR relied on the HTBI primer set. From the multiplex PCR reads, TCRdb called clonotypes with MiXCR, one entry per CDR3 protein. This sample has approximately 400,000 distinct CDR3 sequences, with 25% found just once. The CDR3 is 12 amino acids. V was pared by 3 bases and J by 9 bases, with 9 bases between. From germline, CDR1 is SNHLY and CDR2 FYNNEI. This sample was included in a study of T cells in Graves' hyperthyroidism and ophthalmopathy. Regarding the study as a whole: Most expanded thyroid clonotypes above 0.001 recurred in blood.

Sequenced material: blood. The receptor comes from a man over 45 with Graves' hyperthyroidism. The J gene is TRBJ2-1, the V gene TRBV2; the D call may be TRBD1 or TRBD2 (5 bases each). CDR3: CASSDWGSEQFF. The CDR3 coding sequence is TGTGCCAGCAGTGACTGGGGGAGTGAGCAGTTCTTC.